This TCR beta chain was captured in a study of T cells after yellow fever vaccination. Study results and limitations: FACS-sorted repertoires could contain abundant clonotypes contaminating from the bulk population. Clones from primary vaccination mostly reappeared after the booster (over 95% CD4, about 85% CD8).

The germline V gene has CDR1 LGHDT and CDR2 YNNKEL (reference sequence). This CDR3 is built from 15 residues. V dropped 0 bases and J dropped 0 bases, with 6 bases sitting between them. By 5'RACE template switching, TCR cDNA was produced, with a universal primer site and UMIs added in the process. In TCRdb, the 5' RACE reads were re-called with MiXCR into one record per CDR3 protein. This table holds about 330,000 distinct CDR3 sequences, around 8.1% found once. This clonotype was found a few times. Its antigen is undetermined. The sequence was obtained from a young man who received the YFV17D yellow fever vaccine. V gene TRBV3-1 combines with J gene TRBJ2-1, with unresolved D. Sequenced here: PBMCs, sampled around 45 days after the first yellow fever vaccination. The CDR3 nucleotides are TGTGCCAGCAGCCAAGAGCAGCGCTCCTACAATGAGCAGTTCTTC. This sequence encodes CASSQEQRSYNEQFF.